Listed below are T cell receptor beta chains from one sample, sequenced in a study of blood T cell repertoires in COVID-19. Only in-frame clones appear in the TCRdb table, and some are missing; sequencing was by immunoSEQ multiplex PCR. Of around 70,000 clones listed, 86% are singletons. Specimen: peripheral blood. The source is a man between 50 and 59 years old with acute or convalescent COVID-19. CDR3s include the opening cysteine and the closing phenylalanine or tryptophan. The order of the fields is J gene, clone size, D gene, V gene, CDR3 DNA, CDR3 protein. A D gene is named only where the DNA matches it firmly. Expanded clones are given a class, and other clones once, few, many or no size at all.

>TRBJ1-5|-|-|TRBV5-8
TGCGCCAGCAGCACATCAGGTGTGGGGCATCAGCCCCAGCATTTT
CASSTSGVGHQPQHF
>TRBJ1-1|once|-|TRBV19
TGTGCCAGTAGTATGACAGGGAACACTGAAGCTTTCTTT
CASSMTGNTEAFF
>TRBJ2-2|-|TRBD1|TRBV28
TGTGCCAGCAGCCCCCTGCGAAGGACAGGGGCGATCACCGGGGAGCTGTTTTTT
CASSPLRRTGAITGELFF
>TRBJ1-2|-|TRBD1|TRBV2
TGTGCCAGCAGTGACTTTTCAGGGGGCTTGCGGTATGGCTACACCTTC
CASSDFSGGLRYGYTF
>TRBJ1-1|-|TRBD1|TRBV6-5
TGTGCCAGCGGCGGACAGGGCCTCACTGAAGCTTTCTTT
CASGGQGLTEAFF
>TRBJ2-5|-|-|TRBV9
TGTGCCAGCAGCTCTTCTTCGGAGACCCAGTACTTC
CASSSSSETQYF
>TRBJ1-3|-|TRBD1|TRBV9
TGTGCCAGCAGCGTAGAGCCGGGACAGGGAGCTGGAAACACCATATATTTT
CASSVEPGQGAGNTIYF
>TRBJ1-1|once|-|TRBV5-4
TGTGCCAGCAGCTTGGCCGCCGGGAACACTGAAGCTTTCTTT
CASSLAAGNTEAFF
>TRBJ2-1|-|TRBD2|TRBV6-2/TRBV6-3
TGTGCCAGCAGTAAACTAGCGGTCTCCTACAATGAGCAGTTCTTC
CASSKLAVSYNEQFF
>TRBJ1-1|-|-|TRBV27
TGTGCCAGCAGGACCGGGACGACACTAGCGAACACTGAAGCTTTCTTT
CASRTGTTLANTEAFF
>TRBJ2-3|-|-|TRBV11-2
TGTGCCAGCAGCCCGGGAAGGGGGGGAGGGTCGAGCGCCCAAGATACGCAGTATTTT
CASSPGRGGGSSAQDTQYF
>TRBJ2-1|-|TRBD2|TRBV7-9
TGTGCCAGCAGCTTGGGAGGGGATGAGCAGTTCTTC
CASSLGGDEQFF
>TRBJ1-2|-|TRBD1|TRBV5-4
TGTGCCAGCAGCATCGGGACAGGGGGCGCGGATGGCTACACCTTC
CASSIGTGGADGYTF
>TRBJ1-4|-|TRBD1|TRBV25-1
TGTGCCAGCGATGGGGCTACAGGGGGGAAGGGAAAACTGTTTTTT
CASDGATGGKGKLFF
>TRBJ2-1|-|TRBD2|TRBV11-3
TGTGCCAGCAGCTTGAGCGGGGGGCCAACGGGGAATGAGCAGTTCTTC
CASSLSGGPTGNEQFF
>TRBJ2-5|-|-|TRBV21-1
TGTGCCAGCAGCAAGAGGAAGGGAGAGCGGGGGGGGCAAGAGACCCAGTACTTC
CASSKRKGERGGQETQYF
>TRBJ2-5|-|-|TRBV2
TGTGCCAGCAGTAGACTGCTCCAAGAGACCCAGTACTTC
CASSRLLQETQYF
>TRBJ2-3|-|-|TRBV6-5
TGTGCCAACCTGGACATAACCCCTAGCACAGATACGCAGTATTTT
CANLDITPSTDTQYF
>TRBJ2-3|-|TRBD2|TRBV4-1
TGCGCCAGCAGCCTCGGGACTAACACAGATACGCAGTATTTT
CASSLGTNTDTQYF
>TRBJ1-1|-|TRBD1|TRBV6-5
TGTGCCAGCAGTTACGGGACAGTGAACACTGAAGCTTTCTTT
CASSYGTVNTEAFF
>TRBJ1-1|-|TRBD1|TRBV27
TGTGCCAGCAGTGTACGACAGGGCATCGTGTACACTGAAGCTTTCTTT
CASSVRQGIVYTEAFF
>TRBJ2-7|-|TRBD1|TRBV6-5
TGTGCCAGCAGTTATACCCGGGACAGGAGCTTCTACGAGCAGTACTTC
CASSYTRDRSFYEQYF
>TRBJ1-2|-|-|TRBV2
TGTGCCAGCAGTGAAGCCAGTGTGGCAGGGAATGGCTACACCTTC
CASSEASVAGNGYTF